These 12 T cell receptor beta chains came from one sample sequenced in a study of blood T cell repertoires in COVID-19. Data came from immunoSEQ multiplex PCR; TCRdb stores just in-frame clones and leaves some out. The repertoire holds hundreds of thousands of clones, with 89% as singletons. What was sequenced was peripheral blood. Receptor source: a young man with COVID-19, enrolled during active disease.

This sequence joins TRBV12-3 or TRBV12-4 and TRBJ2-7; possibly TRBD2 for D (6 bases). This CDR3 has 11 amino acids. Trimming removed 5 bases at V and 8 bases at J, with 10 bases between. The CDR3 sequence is CASSLAGKQYF. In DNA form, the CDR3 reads TGTGCCAGCAGTCTGGCGGGGAAGCAGTACTTC.

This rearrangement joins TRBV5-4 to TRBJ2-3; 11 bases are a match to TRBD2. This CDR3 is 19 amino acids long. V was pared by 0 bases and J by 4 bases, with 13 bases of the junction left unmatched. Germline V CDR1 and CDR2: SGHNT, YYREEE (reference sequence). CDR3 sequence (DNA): TGTGCCAGCAGCTTGGCCGGCCATAGCGGGAGGGCCCGGGCAGATACGCAGTATTTT. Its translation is CASSLAGHSGRARADTQYF.

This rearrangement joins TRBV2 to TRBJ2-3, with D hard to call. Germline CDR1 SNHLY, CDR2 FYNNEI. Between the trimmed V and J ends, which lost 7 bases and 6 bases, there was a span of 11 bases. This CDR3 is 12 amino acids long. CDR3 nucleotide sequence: TGTGCCAGCAACCAAGTCAGGGATACGCAGTATTTT. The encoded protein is CASNQVRDTQYF.

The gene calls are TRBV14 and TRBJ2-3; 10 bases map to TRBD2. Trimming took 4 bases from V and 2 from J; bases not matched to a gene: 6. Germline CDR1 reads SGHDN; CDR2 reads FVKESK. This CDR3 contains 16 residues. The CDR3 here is CASSLQLAGLTDTQYF. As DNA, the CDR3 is TGTGCCAGCAGCCTGCAACTAGCGGGACTCACAGATACGCAGTATTTT.

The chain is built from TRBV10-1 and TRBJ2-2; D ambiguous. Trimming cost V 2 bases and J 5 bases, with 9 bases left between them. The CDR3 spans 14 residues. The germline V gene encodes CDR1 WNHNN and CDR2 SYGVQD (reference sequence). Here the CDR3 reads CASSEAGRTGELFF. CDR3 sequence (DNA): TGCGCCAGCAGTGAGGCAGGAAGAACCGGGGAGCTGTTTTTT.

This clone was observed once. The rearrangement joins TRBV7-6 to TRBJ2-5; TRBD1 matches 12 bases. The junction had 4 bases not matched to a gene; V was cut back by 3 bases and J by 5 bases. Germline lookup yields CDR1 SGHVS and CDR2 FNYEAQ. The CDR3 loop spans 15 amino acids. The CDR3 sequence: CASSLRDRGPETQYF. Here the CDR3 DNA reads TGTGCCAGCAGCTTGAGGGACAGGGGGCCGGAGACCCAGTACTTC.

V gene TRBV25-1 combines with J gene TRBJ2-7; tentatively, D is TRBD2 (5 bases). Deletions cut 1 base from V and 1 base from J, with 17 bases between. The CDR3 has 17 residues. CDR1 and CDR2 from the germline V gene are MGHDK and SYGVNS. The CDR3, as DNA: TGTGCCAGCAGTGAATCGGATTGGAAAACGGGATCCTACGAGCAGTACTTC. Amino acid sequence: CASSESDWKTGSYEQYF.

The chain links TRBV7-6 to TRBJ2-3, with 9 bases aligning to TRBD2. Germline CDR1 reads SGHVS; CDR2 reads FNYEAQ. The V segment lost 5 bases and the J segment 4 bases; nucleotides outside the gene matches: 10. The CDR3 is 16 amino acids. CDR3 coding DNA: TGTGCCAGCAGCGCGAGTGCGGGGGGGGTGGCAGATACGCAGTATTTT. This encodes CASSASAGGVADTQYF.

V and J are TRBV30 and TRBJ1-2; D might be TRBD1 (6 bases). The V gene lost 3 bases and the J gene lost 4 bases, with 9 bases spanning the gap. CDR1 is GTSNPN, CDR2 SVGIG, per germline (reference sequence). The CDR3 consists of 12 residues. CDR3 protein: CAWSPQGYGYTF. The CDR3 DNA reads TGTGCCTGGAGCCCACAGGGCTATGGCTACACCTTC. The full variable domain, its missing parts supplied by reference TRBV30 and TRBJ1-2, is SQTIHQWPATLVQPVGSPLSLECTVEGTSNPNLYWYRQAAGRGLQLLFYSVGIGQISSEVPQNLSASRPQDRQFILSSKKLLLSDSGFYLCAWSPQGYGYTFGSGTRLTVV.

The CDR3 DNA reads TGTGCCACCAGCAGGGGTAGGGGTCGAGAGACCCAGTACTTC. It yields the protein CATSRGRGRETQYF. The chain carries TRBV15 and TRBJ2-5, with D possibly being TRBD1 (5 bases). V was cut by 3 bases and J by 4 bases, with 12 bases left in between. Germline CDR1 and CDR2: LNHNV and YYDKDF (reference sequence). The CDR3 contains 14 residues.

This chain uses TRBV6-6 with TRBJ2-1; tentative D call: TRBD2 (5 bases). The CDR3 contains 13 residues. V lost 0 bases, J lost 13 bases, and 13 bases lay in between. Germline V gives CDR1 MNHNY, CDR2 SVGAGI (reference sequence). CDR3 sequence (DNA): TGTGCCAGCAGTTACTCCCCGCGGGCAGACCAGTTCTTC. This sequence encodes CASSYSPRADQFF.

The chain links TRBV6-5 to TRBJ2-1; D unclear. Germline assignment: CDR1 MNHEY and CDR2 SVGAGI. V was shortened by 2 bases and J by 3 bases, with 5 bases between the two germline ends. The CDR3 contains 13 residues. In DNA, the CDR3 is TGTGCCAGCAGTTACGGCCGCTACAATGAGCAGTTCTTC. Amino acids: CASSYGRYNEQFF.